This is a list of T cell receptor beta chains from one sample in a study of cytomegalovirus exposure and HLA in healthy donors. Repertoires were generated with immunoSEQ multiplex PCR, while TCRdb's copy carries only in-frame clones and drops some. The sample lists some 110,000 clones, 80% to 90% occurring once. The sequenced sample was PBMCs. The origin of the receptors is a man aged 50 to 60 in good health and CMV-seronegative. CDR3s include the opening cysteine and the closing phenylalanine or tryptophan. A D gene is named only where the DNA matches it firmly. Rows give clone size only sometimes, using once, few, many, or a class for an expanded clone.

TRBJ2-4 | - | TRBD2 | TRBV12-5 | CASGLVRLAGGHSNIQYF | TGTGCTAGTGGTTTGGTACGACTAGCGGGGGGCCATAGTAACATTCAGTACTTC
TRBJ1-1 | - | - | TRBV15 | CATSSNAGGGEEAFF | TGTGCCACCAGCAGCAACGCCGGCGGGGGAGAAGAAGCTTTCTTT
TRBJ1-1 | - | - | TRBV7-2 | CASSSRRVNTEAFF | TGTGCCAGCAGCTCGCGGCGGGTGAACACTGAAGCTTTCTTT
TRBJ1-5 | - | - | TRBV7-6 | CASSPKLHQPQHF | TGTGCCAGCAGCCCCAAACTGCATCAGCCCCAGCATTTT
TRBJ1-1 | - | TRBD1 | TRBV30 | CAWSPGQGAFF | TGTGCCTGGAGTCCGGGACAGGGGGCTTTCTTT
TRBJ1-6 | - | - | TRBV9 | CASSVTGRANSPLHF | TGTGCCAGCAGCGTAACAGGGCGTGCGAATTCACCCCTCCACTTT
TRBJ2-7 | - | TRBD1 | TRBV30 | CAWRDRASYEQYF | TGTGCCTGGAGAGACAGGGCGTCCTACGAGCAGTACTTC
TRBJ1-1 | - | TRBD1 | TRBV19 | CASTRQGEDTEAFF | TGTGCCAGTACTCGACAGGGTGAGGACACTGAAGCTTTCTTT
TRBJ1-6 | few | - | TRBV9 | CASRGESNNSPLHF | TGTGCCAGCAGGGGCGAGAGTAATAATTCACCCCTCCACTTT
TRBJ2-3 | - | TRBD1 | TRBV5-1 | CASSGPGTGGEIDTQYF | TGCGCCAGCAGCGGGCCCGGGACAGGGGGCGAAATAGATACGCAGTATTTT
TRBJ2-5 | - | - | TRBV5-4 | CASSLRGAEETQYF | TGTGCCAGCAGCTTACGGGGGGCGGAAGAGACCCAGTACTTC
TRBJ2-7 | - | TRBD1 | TRBV15 | CATSRTTGTANSYEQYF | TGTGCCACCAGCAGGACTACCGGGACAGCGAATTCCTACGAGCAGTACTTC
TRBJ1-1 | - | - | TRBV9 | CASSVGTEGTTEAFF | TGTGCCAGCAGCGTAGGCACAGAAGGTACCACTGAAGCTTTCTTT
TRBJ2-1 | - | - | TRBV2 | CASAFSLGALREQFF | TGTGCCAGCGCTTTTTCTCTTGGGGCGCTTCGGGAGCAGTTCTTC
TRBJ2-5 | - | TRBD2 | TRBV28 | CASSLVLAGVPSQETQYF | TGTGCCAGCAGTTTAGTACTAGCGGGGGTTCCCTCCCAGGAGACCCAGTACTTC
TRBJ2-7 | - | TRBD1 | TRBV5-1 | CASSLKGTGDYEQYF | TGCGCCAGCAGCTTGAAGGGGACAGGAGACTACGAGCAGTACTTC
TRBJ2-3 | - | - | TRBV5-1 | CASSSEPRGGTDTQYF | TGCGCCAGCAGCTCGGAACCTAGAGGTGGCACAGATACGCAGTATTTT
TRBJ1-2 | - | - | TRBV11-2 | CASSPTRGGIDGYTF | TGTGCCAGCAGCCCTACCCGGGGGGGGATTGATGGCTACACCTTC
TRBJ1-1 | - | TRBD1 | TRBV28 | CASSLGFTRGQVNTEAFF | TGTGCCAGCAGTTTGGGTTTTACGAGGGGGCAGGTGAACACTGAAGCTTTCTTT
TRBJ1-2 | - | - | TRBV5-1 | CASSLGGTAMAGYTF | TGCGCCAGCAGCTTGGGCGGGACGGCCATGGCTGGCTACACCTTC
TRBJ1-5 | - | TRBD1 | TRBV11-2 | CASSLDGGQGLNQPQHF | TGTGCCAGCAGCTTAGATGGGGGACAGGGGCTCAATCAGCCCCAGCATTTT
TRBJ1-3 | - | TRBD1 | TRBV19 | CASSISGGHGNTIYF | TGTGCCAGTAGTATCTCAGGGGGGCATGGAAACACCATATATTTT
TRBJ1-2 | - | TRBD1 | TRBV5-5 | CASSLRGGGQGVSGYTF | TGTGCCAGCAGCTTACGAGGCGGGGGACAGGGTGTCTCTGGCTACACCTTC
TRBJ2-3 | - | - | TRBV7-9 | CASSLETTQYF | TGTGCCAGCAGCTTAGAAACAACACAGTATTTT
TRBJ1-1 | - | - | TRBV11-2 | CASSPEGGLEAFF | TGTGCCAGCAGTCCAGAGGGCGGTCTTGAAGCTTTCTTT
TRBJ1-1 | - | - | TRBV19 | CASGGVEAFF | TGTGCCAGTGGAGGGGTTGAAGCTTTCTTT
TRBJ2-5 | - | - | TRBV18 | CASSVTGRETQYF | TGTGCCAGCTCAGTCACGGGTAGGGAGACCCAGTACTTC
TRBJ2-3 | - | TRBD2 | TRBV5-1 | CASSIGLAGVDTQYF | TGCGCCAGCAGCATAGGACTAGCGGGGGTAGATACGCAGTATTTT
TRBJ1-5 | - | - | TRBV7-2 | CASSLAEGQPQHF | TGTGCCAGCAGCTTAGCGGAGGGTCAGCCCCAGCATTTT
TRBJ2-4 | - | - | TRBV5-4 | CASSLWDIQNIQYF | TGTGCCAGCAGCTTGTGGGACATACAAAACATTCAGTACTTC
TRBJ1-1 | - | - | TRBV5-1 | CASSFGPGTEAFF | TGCGCCAGCAGCTTTGGCCCGGGGACTGAAGCTTTCTTT
TRBJ2-1 | - | TRBD2 | TRBV2 | CASEAGTSGNEQFF | TGTGCCAGCGAAGCCGGGACTAGCGGCAATGAGCAGTTCTTC
TRBJ2-1 | - | TRBD2 | TRBV20-1 | CSAPTGGEQFF | TGCAGTGCCCCCACCGGGGGGGAGCAGTTCTTC
TRBJ2-2 | once | - | TRBV7-9 | CASSPRIYTGELFF | TGTGCCAGCAGCCCCCGTATCTACACCGGGGAGCTGTTTTTT
TRBJ2-2 | - | - | TRBV12-5 | CASGQQDNTGELFF | TGTGCTAGTGGACAACAGGATAACACCGGGGAGCTGTTTTTT
TRBJ2-5 | - | TRBD2 | TRBV7-2 | CASSDGTSVQETQYF | TGTGCCAGCAGCGATGGGACTAGCGTCCAAGAGACCCAGTACTTC
TRBJ1-2 | - | - | TRBV10-2 | CASSPSGGANYGYTF | TGCGCCAGCAGCCCGTCGGGGGGAGCTAACTATGGCTACACCTTC
TRBJ2-3 | - | - | TRBV19 | CASSTRTSSTDTQYF | TGTGCCAGTAGTACACGGACAAGTAGCACAGATACGCAGTATTTT
TRBJ2-7 | - | - | TRBV5-1 | CASSPDNYEQYF | TGCGCCAGCAGCCCTGACAACTACGAGCAGTACTTC
TRBJ2-5 | - | - | TRBV18 | CASSPRGNTLQETQYF | TGTGCCAGCTCACCAAGAGGGAACACTCTCCAAGAGACCCAGTACTTC